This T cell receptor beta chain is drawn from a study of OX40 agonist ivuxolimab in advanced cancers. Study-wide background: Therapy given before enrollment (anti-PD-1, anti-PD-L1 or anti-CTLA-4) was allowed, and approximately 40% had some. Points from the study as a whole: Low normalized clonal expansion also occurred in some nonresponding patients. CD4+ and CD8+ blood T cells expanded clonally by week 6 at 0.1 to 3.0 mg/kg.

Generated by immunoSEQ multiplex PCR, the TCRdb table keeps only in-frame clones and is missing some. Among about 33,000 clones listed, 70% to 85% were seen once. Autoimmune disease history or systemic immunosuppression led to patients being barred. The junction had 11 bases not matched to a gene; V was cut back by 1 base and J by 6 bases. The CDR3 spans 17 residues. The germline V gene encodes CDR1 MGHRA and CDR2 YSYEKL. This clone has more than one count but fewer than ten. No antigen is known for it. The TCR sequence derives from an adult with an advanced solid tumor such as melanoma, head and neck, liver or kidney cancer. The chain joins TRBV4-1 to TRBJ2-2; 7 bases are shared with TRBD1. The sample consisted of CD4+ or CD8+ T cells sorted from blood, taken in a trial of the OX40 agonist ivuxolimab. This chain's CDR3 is CASSQVLRGRGPGELFF. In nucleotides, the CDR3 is TGCGCCAGCAGCCAAGTATTAAGGGGGCGCGGACCCGGGGAGCTGTTTTTT.